This T cell receptor (beta chain) derives from a study of T cells in Graves' hyperthyroidism and ophthalmopathy. RNA transcripts gave rise to amplified TCR beta CDR3 regions. First-round RT-PCR of the TCR CDR3 relied on the HTBI primer set. TCRdb redid the calling of the multiplex PCR reads with MiXCR, one entry per CDR3 protein. Among more than 450,000 distinct CDR3 sequences listed, around 20% were seen once. The CDR3 sequence is 11 residues long. V was cut by 3 bases and J by 8 bases, with 8 bases left in between. Germline V CDR1 and CDR2: DFQATT, SNEGSKA (reference sequence). This sequence joins TRBV20-1 and TRBJ1-3; D is possibly TRBD1 (5 bases). This TCR derives from a middle-aged man with Graves' ophthalmopathy. Sequencing used blood. The CDR3 loop is CSASWGHTIYF. CDR3 nucleotide sequence: TGCAGTGCTAGTTGGGGACACACCATATATTTT.